A selection of T cell receptor beta chains follows, all from one sample in a study of PD-1 blockade in classical Hodgkin lymphoma. Assay: immunoSEQ multiplex PCR; the TCRdb copy retains only in-frame clones and omits some. The repertoire holds 7,000 or so clones, more than 65% seen once, with 4% in the top ten. The sequenced sample was CD4+ T cells from blood, obtained at baseline. The receptors come from a human donor with classical Hodgkin lymphoma. CDR3s include the opening cysteine and the closing phenylalanine or tryptophan. D genes are given only for firm matches. Clone size is not always given. Where it is, it says once, few, many or a class for expanded clones.

j_call v_call clone_size d_call cdr3_nt cdr3_aa
TRBJ2-5 TRBV9 - - TGTGCCAGCAGCGTAGCGGCGAGACAAGAGACCCAGTACTTC CASSVAARQETQYF
TRBJ1-1 TRBV28 - TRBD1 TGTGCCAGCAGTTCCGGACAGGTGATGGCCCCGAACACTGAAGCTTTCTTT CASSSGQVMAPNTEAFF
TRBJ2-7 TRBV7-9 - TRBD2 TGTGCCAGCAGCCGACTAGCGGGGGCCTACGAGCAGTACTTC CASSRLAGAYEQYF
TRBJ1-6 TRBV5-1 - - TGCGCCAGCAGCTTAGGCGGGGGACGATCGAATTCACCCCTCCACTTT CASSLGGGRSNSPLHF
TRBJ2-2 TRBV28 - - TGTGCCAGCAGTTACGGAGTGAGTGAGCTGTTTTTT CASSYGVSELFF
TRBJ1-4 TRBV19 - TRBD1 TGTGCCAGTAGTCAACGACAGGGGAAGGCAACTAATGAAAAACTGTTTTTT CASSQRQGKATNEKLFF
TRBJ2-5 TRBV28 - - TGTGCCAGCAGTTTAGTAGGACAGCAAGAGACCCAGTACTTC CASSLVGQQETQYF
TRBJ2-7 TRBV23-1 - TRBD1 TGCGCCAGCAGTCACACCGGGACAGGGACCCCCTACGAGCAGTACTTC CASSHTGTGTPYEQYF
TRBJ1-4 TRBV5-4 - - TGTGCCAGCAGCTCACAGGGTGGGGTTAATGAAAAACTGTTTTTT CASSSQGGVNEKLFF
TRBJ2-1 TRBV5-1 - - TGCGCCAGCAGCTTGACAAGACCAATAGACCCATTGAACAATGAGCAGTTCTTC CASSLTRPIDPLNNEQFF
TRBJ1-6 TRBV19 - - TGTGCCAGTAGTACGCGACAGAAGTCACCCCTCCACTTT CASSTRQKSPLHF
TRBJ2-5 TRBV29-1 - - TGCAGCGTTGCAGGGGAAGAGACCCAGTACTTC CSVAGEETQYF
TRBJ2-1 TRBV4-3 - - TGCGCCAGCAGCCAAGGAATCTACAATGAGCAGTTCTTC CASSQGIYNEQFF
TRBJ2-1 TRBV5-1 - TRBD2 TGCGCCAGCAGCCTACCGGGACTAGCATTTGAGCAGTTCTTC CASSLPGLAFEQFF
TRBJ1-1 TRBV7-7 - - TGTGCTAGCAGCTTACAGGTGAACACTGAAGCTTTCTTT CASSLQVNTEAFF
TRBJ2-7 TRBV5-1 - - TGCGCCAGCAGCTTGGAATTGGGGGAGCAGTACTTC CASSLELGEQYF
TRBJ1-5 TRBV19 - - TGTGCCAGTAAGACCCACGAGGGGGATGTTAGCAATCAGCCCCAGCATTTT CASKTHEGDVSNQPQHF
TRBJ1-5 TRBV9 - - TGTGCCAGCAGTTTCGGGGGCGAACAGCCCCAGCATTTT CASSFGGEQPQHF
TRBJ2-1 TRBV7-9 - - TGTGCCAGCAGCTCGTTACGGGCCCTCAATGAGCAGTTCTTC CASSSLRALNEQFF
TRBJ2-1 TRBV11-2 - - TGTGCCAGCAGCGCGGAGCAGCTCTACAATGAGCAGTTCTTC CASSAEQLYNEQFF
TRBJ2-3 TRBV4-1 - - TGCGCCAGCAGCCAAGATAACGGCAGGGGCACAGATACGCAGTATTTT CASSQDNGRGTDTQYF
TRBJ1-2 TRBV6-4 - - TGTGCCAGCAGTGAACCCGCCAGGGGCCCTAACTATGGCTACACCTTC CASSEPARGPNYGYTF
TRBJ1-1 TRBV5-1 - - TGCGCCAGCAGCTTGGCAGGGAACGGGAACACTGAAGCTTTCTTT CASSLAGNGNTEAFF
TRBJ1-5 TRBV30 - - TGTGCCTGGAGTGTAAGTGGTCCGGGTCAGCCCCAGCATTTT CAWSVSGPGQPQHF
TRBJ2-2 TRBV7-8 - - TGTGCCAGCAGCTTAGCGGGGGACGTCTGGAACACCGGGGAGCTGTTTTTT CASSLAGDVWNTGELFF
TRBJ1-1 TRBV4-1 - TRBD1 TGCGCCAGCAGCCAAGGGGACAGGGGTATGAACACTGAAGCTTTCTTT CASSQGDRGMNTEAFF
TRBJ1-3 TRBV4-3 - - TGCGCCAGCAGCCAAGCGGGGGGTTCTGGAAACACCATATATTTT CASSQAGGSGNTIYF
TRBJ2-7 TRBV19 few TRBD1 TGTGCCAGTAGTATAGCGGGACAGACCTACGAGCAGTACTTC CASSIAGQTYEQYF
TRBJ1-2 TRBV19 - TRBD1 TGTGCCAGTAGTATCGCGCGGGGACAGGGGTCGGTCGGCTACACCTTC CASSIARGQGSVGYTF
TRBJ2-5 TRBV7-9 - - TGTGCCAGCAGCTTGAGGAGAGGGGAGACCCAGTACTTC CASSLRRGETQYF
TRBJ2-1 TRBV9 - TRBD1 TGTGCCAGCACCCAGGGGGCGGTTGCTTACAATGAGCAGTTCTTC CASTQGAVAYNEQFF
TRBJ2-2 TRBV4-2 - TRBD2 TGTGCCAGCAGCTCCCGGCGGCGGGGGGCACGGAACACCGGGGAGCTGTTTTTT CASSSRRRGARNTGELFF
TRBJ1-5 TRBV4-1 - - TGCGCCAGCAGCCGGGAAGAGGGGGGGGGTCAGCCCCAGCATTTT CASSREEGGGQPQHF
TRBJ1-4 TRBV5-1 - - TGCGCCAGCAGCTACCAACCGGCTAATGAAAAACTGTTTTTT CASSYQPANEKLFF
TRBJ2-2 TRBV10-2 few TRBD1 TGCGCCAGCAGACCTTCAGGGGGTGGCACCGGGGAGCTGTTTTTT CASRPSGGGTGELFF
TRBJ2-1 TRBV6-1 - - TGTGCCAGCAGTGAAGCTGTTGTAGCCAGCTCCTACAATGAGCAGTTCTTC CASSEAVVASSYNEQFF
TRBJ2-2 TRBV12-5 - - TGTGCTAGTGGCTCAGGGACCAACACCGGGGAGCTGTTTTTT CASGSGTNTGELFF
TRBJ1-5 TRBV19 - TRBD1 TGTGCCAGTAGTATAACTCGTGCAGGGGGTAATCAGCCCCAGCATTTT CASSITRAGGNQPQHF
TRBJ1-1 TRBV30 - TRBD1 TGTGCCTTAAAGGGGGCCCACACTGAAGCTTTCTTT CALKGAHTEAFF
TRBJ1-1 TRBV4-1 - TRBD1 TGCGCCAGCAGCGAAATTGGGACAGCTAAAGATGAAGCTTTCTTT CASSEIGTAKDEAFF
TRBJ2-7 TRBV7-2 - TRBD2 TGTGCCAGCAGCTTAGTCGGCGGGAGTCATGAGCAGTACTTC CASSLVGGSHEQYF
TRBJ1-4 TRBV7-8 - TRBD1 TGTGCCAGCAGCTTAATGAGGGGGCTACAGGGAAGCTCTAATGAAAAACTGTTTTTT CASSLMRGLQGSSNEKLFF
TRBJ2-6 TRBV6-1 - - TGTGCCAGCAGTGAAGCGCTCGTACTTCCGGGGTCCTCTGGGGCCAACGTCCTGACTTTC CASSEALVLPGSSGANVLTF
TRBJ2-1 TRBV30 once - TGTGCCTGGAGTGTATTAAGTGGGTCAGAGCAGTTCTTC CAWSVLSGSEQFF
TRBJ2-3 TRBV6-5 - TRBD1 TGTGCCAGCAGCAGACAGGGTAGCACAGATACGCAGTATTTT CASSRQGSTDTQYF